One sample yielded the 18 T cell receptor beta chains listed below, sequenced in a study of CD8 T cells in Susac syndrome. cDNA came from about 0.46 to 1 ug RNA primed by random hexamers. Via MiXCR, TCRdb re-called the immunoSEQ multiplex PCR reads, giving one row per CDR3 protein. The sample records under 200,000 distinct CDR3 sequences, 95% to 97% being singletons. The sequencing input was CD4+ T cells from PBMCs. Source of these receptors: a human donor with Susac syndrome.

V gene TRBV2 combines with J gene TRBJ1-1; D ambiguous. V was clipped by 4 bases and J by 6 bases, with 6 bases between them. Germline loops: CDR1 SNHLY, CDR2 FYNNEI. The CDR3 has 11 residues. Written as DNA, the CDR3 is TGTGCCAGCAGTGTATTCCCTGAAGCTTTCTTT. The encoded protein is CASSVFPEAFF.

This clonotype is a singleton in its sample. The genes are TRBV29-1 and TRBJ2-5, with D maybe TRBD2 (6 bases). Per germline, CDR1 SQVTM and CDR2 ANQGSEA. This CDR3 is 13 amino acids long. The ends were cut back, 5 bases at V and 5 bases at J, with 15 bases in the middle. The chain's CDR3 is CSVSAGSGETQYF. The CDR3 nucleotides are TGCAGCGTTAGCGCGGGGTCCGGGGAGACCCAGTACTTC.

DNA for the CDR3: TGTGCCAGCAGCTTAACGGGGACTGGGGCCAACGTCCTGACTTTC. Its translation: CASSLTGTGANVLTF. V and J are TRBV11-2 and TRBJ2-6; TRBD2 is a possible D gene (5 bases). The CDR3 has 15 residues. Germline V gene data show CDR1 as SGHAT and CDR2 as FQNNGV. V lost 2 bases and J 2 bases, leaving 7 bases between the germline ends. Complete variable domain (other parts from reference TRBV11-2 and TRBJ2-6): EAGVAQSPRYKIIEKRQSVAFWCNPISGHATLYWYQQILGQGPKLLIQFQNNGVVDDSQLPKDRFSAERLKGVDSTLKIQPAKLEDSAVYLCASSLTGTGANVLTFGAGSRLTVL.

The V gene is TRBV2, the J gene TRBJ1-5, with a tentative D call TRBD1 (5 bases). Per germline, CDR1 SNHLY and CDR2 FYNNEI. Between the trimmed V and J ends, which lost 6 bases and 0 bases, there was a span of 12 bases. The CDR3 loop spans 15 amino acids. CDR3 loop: CASSVRGLSNQPQHF. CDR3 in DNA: TGTGCCAGCAGCGTAAGGGGACTTAGCAATCAGCCCCAGCATTTT.

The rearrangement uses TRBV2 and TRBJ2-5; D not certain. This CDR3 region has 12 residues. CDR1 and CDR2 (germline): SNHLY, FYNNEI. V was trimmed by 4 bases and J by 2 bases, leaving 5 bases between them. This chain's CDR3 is CASSGQQETQYF. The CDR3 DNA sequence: TGTGCCAGCAGTGGACAACAAGAGACCCAGTACTTC.

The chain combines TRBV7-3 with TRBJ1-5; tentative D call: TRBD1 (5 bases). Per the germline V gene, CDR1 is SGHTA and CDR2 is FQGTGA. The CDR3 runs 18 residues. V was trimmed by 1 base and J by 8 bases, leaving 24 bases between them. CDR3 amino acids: CASSLKAGRPGVSKPQHF. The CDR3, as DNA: TGTGCCAGCAGCTTAAAAGCGGGGCGGCCGGGGGTTAGTAAGCCCCAGCATTTT.

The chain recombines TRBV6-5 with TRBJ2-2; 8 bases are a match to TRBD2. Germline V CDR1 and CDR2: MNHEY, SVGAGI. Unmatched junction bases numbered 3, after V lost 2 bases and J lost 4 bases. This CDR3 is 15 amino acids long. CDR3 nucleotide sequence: TGTGCCAGCAGTTACGGCGGGGGGATCACCGGGGAGCTGTTTTTT. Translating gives CASSYGGGITGELFF.

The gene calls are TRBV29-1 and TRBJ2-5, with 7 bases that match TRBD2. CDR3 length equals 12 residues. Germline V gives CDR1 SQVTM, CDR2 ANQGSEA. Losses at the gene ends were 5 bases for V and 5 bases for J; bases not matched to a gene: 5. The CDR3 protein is CSVTTSSETQYF. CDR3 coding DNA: TGCAGCGTTACGACTAGCTCCGAGACCCAGTACTTC.

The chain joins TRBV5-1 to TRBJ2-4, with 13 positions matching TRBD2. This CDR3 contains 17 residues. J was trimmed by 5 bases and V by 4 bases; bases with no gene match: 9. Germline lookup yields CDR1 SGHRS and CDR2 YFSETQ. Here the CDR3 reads CASSERAGTSGENIQYF. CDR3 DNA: TGCGCCAGCAGCGAACGCGCCGGGACTAGCGGGGAAAACATTCAGTACTTC.

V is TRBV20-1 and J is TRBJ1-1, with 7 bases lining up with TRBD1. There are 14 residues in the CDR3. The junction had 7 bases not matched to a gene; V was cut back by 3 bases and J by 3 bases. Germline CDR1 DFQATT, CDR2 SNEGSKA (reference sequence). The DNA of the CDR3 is TGCAGTGCTAGGGGTACAGGGGCCGACACTGAAGCTTTCTTT. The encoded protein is CSARGTGADTEAFF.

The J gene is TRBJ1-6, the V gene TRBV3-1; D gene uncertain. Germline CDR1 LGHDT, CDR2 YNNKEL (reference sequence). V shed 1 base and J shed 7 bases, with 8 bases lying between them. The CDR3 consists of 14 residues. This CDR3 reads CASSQVAANSPLHF. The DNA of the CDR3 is TGTGCCAGCAGCCAAGTGGCAGCCAATTCACCCCTCCACTTT.

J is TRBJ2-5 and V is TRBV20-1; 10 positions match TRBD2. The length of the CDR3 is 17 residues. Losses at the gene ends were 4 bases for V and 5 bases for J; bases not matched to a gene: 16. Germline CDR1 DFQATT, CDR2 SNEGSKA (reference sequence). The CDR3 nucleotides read TGCAGTGCTATATCTCCCAGCGGGGGGGCTATAGCGGAGACCCAGTACTTC. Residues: CSAISPSGGAIAETQYF.

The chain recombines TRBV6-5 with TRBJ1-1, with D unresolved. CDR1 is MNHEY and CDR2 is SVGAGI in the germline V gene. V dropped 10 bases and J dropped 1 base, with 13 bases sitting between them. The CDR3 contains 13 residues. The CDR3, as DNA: TGTGCCACCCAGCGGGGTAGGAACACTGAAGCTTTCTTT. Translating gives CATQRGRNTEAFF.

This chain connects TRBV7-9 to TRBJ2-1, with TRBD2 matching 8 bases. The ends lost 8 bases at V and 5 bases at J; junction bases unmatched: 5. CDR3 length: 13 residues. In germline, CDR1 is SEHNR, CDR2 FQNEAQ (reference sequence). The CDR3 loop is CASGTSGNNEQFF. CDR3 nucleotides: TGTGCCAGCGGCACTAGCGGAAACAATGAGCAGTTCTTC.

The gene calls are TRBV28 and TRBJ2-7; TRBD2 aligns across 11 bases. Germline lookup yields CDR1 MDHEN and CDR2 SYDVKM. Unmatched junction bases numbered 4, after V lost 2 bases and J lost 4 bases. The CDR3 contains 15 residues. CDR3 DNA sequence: TGTGCCAGCAGTTTACTAGCGGGAGGCTCTTACGAGCAGTACTTC. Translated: CASSLLAGGSYEQYF.

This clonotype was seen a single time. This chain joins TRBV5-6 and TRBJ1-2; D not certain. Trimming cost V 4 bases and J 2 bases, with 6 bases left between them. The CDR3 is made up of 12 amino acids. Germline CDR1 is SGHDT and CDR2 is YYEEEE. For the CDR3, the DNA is TGTGCCAGCAGCCGGTACAACTATGGCTACACCTTC. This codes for CASSRYNYGYTF.

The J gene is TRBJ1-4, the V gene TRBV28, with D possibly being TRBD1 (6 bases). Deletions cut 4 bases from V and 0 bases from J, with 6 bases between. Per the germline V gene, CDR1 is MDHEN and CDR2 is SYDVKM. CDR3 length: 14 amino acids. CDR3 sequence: CASSSGATNEKLFF. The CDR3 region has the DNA TGTGCCAGCAGTTCAGGGGCAACTAATGAAAAACTGTTTTTT.

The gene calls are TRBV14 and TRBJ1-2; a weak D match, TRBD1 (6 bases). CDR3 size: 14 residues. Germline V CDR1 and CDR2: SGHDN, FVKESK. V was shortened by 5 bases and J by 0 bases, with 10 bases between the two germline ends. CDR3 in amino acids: CASSDRPSNYGYTF. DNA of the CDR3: TGTGCCAGCAGCGACAGGCCATCTAACTATGGCTACACCTTC.